This entry concerns a single T cell receptor (beta chain). The primer mix had 60 Vbeta and 13 Jbeta primers. Sequencing was performed with immunoSEQ multiplex PCR; in TCRdb, only in-frame clones are kept and a portion is missing. Its clone listing holds about 72,000 clones. The sample originates from a study of cytomegalovirus exposure and HLA in healthy donors. Germline V gene lookup returns CDR1 GTSNPN and CDR2 SVGIG (reference sequence). V lost 3 bases, J lost 4 bases, and 4 bases stayed unmatched. There are 13 residues in the CDR3. This chain links TRBV30 with TRBJ1-1, with 8 bases matching TRBD1. The sequenced sample consisted of PBMCs. This sequence was found in a man in his forties or fifties in good health and CMV-seropositive. The CDR3 loop reads CAWRLTGGTEAFF. CDR3 sequence (DNA): TGTGCCTGGAGGCTAACAGGGGGCACTGAAGCTTTCTTT.